These T cell receptor beta chains were read from a single sample in a study of CD8 T cells in Susac syndrome. Each CDR3 protein gets one entry after TCRdb re-called the immunoSEQ multiplex PCR reads with MiXCR. The sample carries about 300,000 distinct CDR3 sequences, 89% recorded once. The sample consisted of CD8+ T cells from PBMCs. Receptors originate from a human donor with multiple sclerosis. Each CDR3 is given with its conserved first and last residue. The order of the fields is CDR3 DNA, CDR3 protein, clone size, V gene, D gene, J gene. The D gene is left open where the match is weak. Clone size is stated in some rows and not others, as once, few, many or a class when expanded.

TGTGCCAGCAGCCAAGCCGGACTAGCGAGTAGCTCCTACAATGAGCAGTTCTTC | CASSQAGLASSSYNEQFF | . | TRBV3-1 | TRBD2 | TRBJ2-1
TGTGCCAGCAGTCCGGGTGGGATGGCCGGGGAGCTGTTTTTT | CASSPGGMAGELFF | . | TRBV12-3/TRBV12-4 | . | TRBJ2-2
TGTGCCAGCAGTTTCTCGGCTAGCGGGGGATACAATGAGCAGTTCTTC | CASSFSASGGYNEQFF | . | TRBV6-2/TRBV6-3 | TRBD2 | TRBJ2-1
TGTGCCAGCAGCCTTCCTTATGACCCAAATAGTGGGGAGCTGTTTTTT | CASSLPYDPNSGELFF | . | TRBV3-1 | . | TRBJ2-2
TGTGCCTGGAATGGGGGCAGGGGGATCTACGAGCAGTACTTC | CAWNGGRGIYEQYF | . | TRBV30 | TRBD1 | TRBJ2-7
TGTGCCAGTAGTATAGGAGGGTACGAGCAGTACTTC | CASSIGGYEQYF | . | TRBV19 | . | TRBJ2-7
TGTGCCAGCAGTTACGGGCCTATGAACACTGAAGCTTTCTTT | CASSYGPMNTEAFF | . | TRBV6-2/TRBV6-3 | . | TRBJ1-1
TGTGCCAGCAGCCCTCAGGGACAGGGTGACGAGCAGTACTTC | CASSPQGQGDEQYF | . | TRBV9 | TRBD1 | TRBJ2-7
TGTGCCAGCAGTTTATCCTCGACAGGGCCCCTGGTCGAGCAGTACTTC | CASSLSSTGPLVEQYF | . | TRBV27 | TRBD1 | TRBJ2-7
TGTGCCAGCAGTGAAGCGCTACTAAACCGCAATGAGCAGTTCTTC | CASSEALLNRNEQFF | . | TRBV2 | . | TRBJ2-1
TGTGCCAGCAGTCCGACGGGACAGGGGTACCAAGAGACCCAGTACTTC | CASSPTGQGYQETQYF | . | TRBV6-2/TRBV6-3 | TRBD1 | TRBJ2-5
TGTGCCAGCAGCCAAGATATGAGGTCTGATACGCAGTATTTT | CASSQDMRSDTQYF | . | TRBV14 | . | TRBJ2-3
TGCAGCGTTGAGGAGGGACTGGAAGAGACCCAGTACTTC | CSVEEGLEETQYF | . | TRBV29-1 | . | TRBJ2-5
TGTGCCAGCAGCTTATCTTGGAACACACCTAGCTCCTACGAGCAGTACTTC | CASSLSWNTPSSYEQYF | . | TRBV7-2 | . | TRBJ2-7
TGTGCCAGTAGTTCGGGACTTCTTCTATCCTATGGCTACACCTTC | CASSSGLLLSYGYTF | once | TRBV19 | . | TRBJ1-2
TGTGCCAGCTCACCTTGGTTGTCCCAAGAGACCCAGTACTTC | CASSPWLSQETQYF | . | TRBV18 | . | TRBJ2-5
TGCAGTGCTAAGGGACCGGGACAGTCCTCCTACGAGCAGTACTTC | CSAKGPGQSSYEQYF | . | TRBV20-1 | TRBD1 | TRBJ2-7
TGTGCCACAAAGACAGGGGCAGATACGCAGTATTTT | CATKTGADTQYF | once | TRBV19 | TRBD1 | TRBJ2-3
TGCAGCGTCGATCGGACCTCCTACAATGAGCAGTTCTTC | CSVDRTSYNEQFF | . | TRBV29-1 | . | TRBJ2-1
TGTGCCAGCAGTTTTCCCCTGGGTGAGCAGTTCTTC | CASSFPLGEQFF | . | TRBV27 | . | TRBJ2-1
TGTGCCAGTAGTCACGGCCGGGACACCGGGGAGCTGTTTTTT | CASSHGRDTGELFF | . | TRBV19 | . | TRBJ2-2
TGTGCCAGCAGCTTAAACCCCGGCCGTACTAGCAGGTCAGATACGCAGTATTTT | CASSLNPGRTSRSDTQYF | . | TRBV7-3 | . | TRBJ2-3
TGTGCCAGCAGTTTTAATATCGGGGAAGGTCTCTACGAGCAGTACTTC | CASSFNIGEGLYEQYF | . | TRBV27 | . | TRBJ2-7
TGCAGTGCTAGAGATTCCGAGGCCTCCTATGCGTACGAGCAGTACTTC | CSARDSEASYAYEQYF | . | TRBV20-1 | . | TRBJ2-7
TGCGCCAGCAGTCAATCCCTGGGGGTTTCGGGCCGGAATGAGCAGTTCTTC | CASSQSLGVSGRNEQFF | . | TRBV23-1 | . | TRBJ2-1
TGTGCCAGCAGTTTAACGAGGGGAGCAGAGACCCAGTACTTC | CASSLTRGAETQYF | few | TRBV27 | . | TRBJ2-5
TGTGCCAGAAGCGCAGGGGTTATCCCCGAGCAGTTCTTC | CARSAGVIPEQFF | . | TRBV5-3 | . | TRBJ2-1
TGTGCCAGTAGTACCGGGGATCGGAACACTGAAGCTTTCTTT | CASSTGDRNTEAFF | . | TRBV19 | . | TRBJ1-1
TGTGCCAGCAGCCCTCGGACAGGGGGTAGCAATCAGCCCCAGCATTTT | CASSPRTGGSNQPQHF | . | TRBV9 | TRBD1 | TRBJ1-5
TGTGCCAGCAGACAATACCAGGACTACACCTTC | CASRQYQDYTF | . | TRBV5-8 | . | TRBJ1-2
TGCGCCAGCAGTCCGACTAGCGGGAGGTGGGAGCAGTACTTC | CASSPTSGRWEQYF | . | TRBV23-1 | TRBD2 | TRBJ2-7
TGTGCCAGCAGTAACAGTAGAAACACCATATATTTT | CASSNSRNTIYF | . | TRBV6-5 | . | TRBJ1-3
TGTGCCAGCAGTTTAGGGACTATCCTCTACAATGAGCAGTTCTTC | CASSLGTILYNEQFF | . | TRBV27 | TRBD2 | TRBJ2-1
TGTGCCAGCAGCTTAAGCGGGAGTCAGGATACGCAGTATTTT | CASSLSGSQDTQYF | . | TRBV11-2 | TRBD2 | TRBJ2-3
TGTGCCAGCAGTTTATTCCTAGCGGGAGGGCCCCACGAGCAGTACTTC | CASSLFLAGGPHEQYF | . | TRBV27 | TRBD2 | TRBJ2-7